The subject of this entry is one T cell receptor (beta chain). The antigen is unknown. General study findings and limits: Greatest tumor Treg TCR overlap was with tumor naive CD4+ cells.

Memory CD4+ T cells were sorted as CD4+CD45RO+CD25- cells. Semi-nested PCR with Nested Universal Primer A followed constant-region reverse priming of full-length variable regions. TCRdb redid the calling of the 5' RACE reads with MiXCR, one entry per CDR3 protein. Of around 57,000 distinct CDR3 sequences listed, 25% to 30% are singletons. This clonotype originated in a female donor with breast cancer. Sequencing was performed on tumor-infiltrating memory CD4+ T cells sorted from the breast tumor. The sample's subset: memory CD4+ T cells, CD4+CD45RO+CD25-.

The CDR3 is CASSFRTSGGLNTGELFF. In DNA form, the CDR3 reads TGTGCCAGCAGCTTCCGGACTAGCGGGGGCCTGAACACCGGGGAGCTGTTTTTT. The chain couples TRBV7-3 to TRBJ2-2, with TRBD2 identical over 13 bases. The CDR3 sequence is 18 residues long. Germline V CDR1 and CDR2: SGHTA, FQGTGA. Unmatched junction bases numbered 5, after V lost 3 bases and J lost 1 base.